This TCR beta chain was recovered during a study of lymphopenia after photon versus proton radiotherapy. The data were produced by immunoSEQ multiplex PCR, yet TCRdb's version contains in-frame clones alone and is incomplete. The profile covers under 65,000 clones, with roughly 83% appearing a single time and around 1.9% taken by the ten largest. CDR3 length: 14 residues. From germline, CDR1 is MDHEN and CDR2 SYDVKM. Between the trimmed V and J ends, which lost 5 bases and 3 bases, there was a span of 11 bases. Study-wide results and limits: Photon-treated patients lost naive T cells and TCR diversity; proton-treated stayed stable.

For this clone: Its antigen is currently unknown.

Material: peripheral blood, obtained from a patient treated with proton-based radiotherapy. J is TRBJ1-5 and V is TRBV28; D perhaps matches TRBD1 (5 bases). The clonotype originates from a man aged 55 to 70 with pancreatic cancer. CDR3 coding DNA: TGTGCCAGCAGTCTCCGCAGGGACAATCAGCCCCAGCATTTT. The encoded protein is CASSLRRDNQPQHF.